These T cell receptor beta chains were read from a single sample in a study of T cell responses to AZD1222 COVID-19 vaccine. Data came from immunoSEQ multiplex PCR; TCRdb stores just in-frame clones and leaves some out. This table holds 120,000 or so clones, 88% found once. Sequences were derived from peripheral blood, sampled on day 0 of AZD1222 vaccination. The receptor set was obtained from an adult in good health. CDR3s include the opening cysteine and the closing phenylalanine or tryptophan. D genes are given only for firm matches. Not all rows give a size; the values are once, few, many and, for expanded clones, a class.

V gene	D gene	J gene	clone size	CDR3 protein	CDR3 DNA
TRBV5-1	.	TRBJ2-1	.	CASSLAKLPDNEQFF	TGCGCCAGCAGCTTGGCCAAGCTGCCTGACAATGAGCAGTTCTTC
TRBV25-1	TRBD2	TRBJ2-7	.	CASSDLTSGSHRSYEQYF	TGTGCCAGCAGTGATCTAACTAGCGGGAGTCACCGGTCCTACGAGCAGTACTTC
TRBV19	.	TRBJ1-3	.	CASALGAGSFSGNTIYF	TGTGCCAGTGCCCTAGGAGCAGGGAGCTTCTCTGGAAACACCATATATTTT
TRBV5-8	.	TRBJ1-5	.	CASSLAQPQHF	TGTGCCAGCAGCTTGGCTCAGCCCCAGCATTTT
TRBV19	.	TRBJ2-3	.	CASSLGGRRTDTQYF	TGTGCCAGTAGTCTCGGAGGCCGGCGCACAGATACGCAGTATTTT
TRBV6-1	TRBD2	TRBJ2-3	.	CASSELAGGPDTQYF	TGTGCCAGCAGTGAATTAGCGGGGGGGCCGGATACGCAGTATTTT
TRBV6-4	.	TRBJ2-2	.	CASRGGEAGELFF	TGTGCCAGCAGAGGAGGGGAAGCCGGGGAGCTGTTTTTT
TRBV18	TRBD1	TRBJ1-1	.	CASSPLYRGSVNTEAFF	TGTGCCAGCTCACCACTTTACAGGGGGTCCGTGAACACTGAAGCTTTCTTT
TRBV30	.	TRBJ2-7	once	CAWSVAGYEQYF	TGTGCCTGGAGTGTAGCCGGCTACGAGCAGTACTTC
TRBV9	.	TRBJ1-2	.	CASSAQIQGYYTF	TGTGCCAGCAGCGCCCAGATACAGGGCTACTACACCTTC
TRBV29-1	.	TRBJ1-2	few	CSVERLTKGGGSNYGYTF	TGCAGCGTTGAAAGGTTGACTAAGGGCGGAGGATCTAACTATGGCTACACCTTC
TRBV6-2/TRBV6-3	.	TRBJ2-7	.	CASSWGGNEQYF	TGTGCCAGCAGTTGGGGGGGCAACGAGCAGTACTTC
TRBV28	TRBD1	TRBJ1-6	.	CASRTDRGSSPLHF	TGTGCCAGCAGGACGGACAGGGGGAGTTCACCCCTCCACTTT
TRBV6-6	.	TRBJ2-3	once	CASSPRPGANGADTQYF	TGTGCCAGCAGTCCACGTCCGGGGGCAAACGGGGCAGATACGCAGTATTTT
TRBV7-8	.	TRBJ2-1	.	CASSLMLDYNEQFF	TGTGCCAGCAGCTTAATGCTAGACTACAATGAGCAGTTCTTC
TRBV24-1	.	TRBJ1-5	.	CATSDLWGDQPQHF	TGTGCCACCAGTGATTTGTGGGGAGATCAGCCCCAGCATTTT
TRBV29-1	.	TRBJ1-2	.	CSVGQGSLTIYGYTF	TGCAGCGTTGGTCAAGGGTCCTTAACGATCTATGGCTACACCTTC
TRBV10-3	.	TRBJ2-7	few	CAISDRAGSNYEQYF	TGTGCCATCAGTGATAGGGCGGGGAGCAACTACGAGCAGTACTTC
TRBV5-8	.	TRBJ1-1	.	CASSLYEDTEAFF	TGTGCCAGCAGCTTATACGAGGACACTGAAGCTTTCTTT
TRBV5-1	TRBD2	TRBJ2-1	.	CASSLDSLALVYNEQFF	TGCGCCAGCAGCTTGGACTCACTAGCGTTGGTCTACAATGAGCAGTTCTTC
TRBV19	TRBD2	TRBJ2-1	.	CASSSSGNTYNEQFF	TGTGCCAGTAGTTCTAGCGGGAACACCTACAATGAGCAGTTCTTC
TRBV6-2/TRBV6-3	.	TRBJ2-1	once	CASSSGSYNEQFF	TGTGCCAGCAGCTCGGGGTCCTACAATGAGCAGTTCTTC
TRBV25-1	.	TRBJ1-4	.	CASSVGVLNEKLFF	TGTGCCAGCAGTGTAGGGGTCTTGAATGAAAAACTGTTTTTT
TRBV19	.	TRBJ1-6	.	CASSLGPHSPLHF	TGTGCCAGTAGTTTGGGACCTCATTCACCCCTCCACTTT
TRBV5-1	TRBD2	TRBJ2-3	.	CASSLEGRGRAVMDTQYF	TGCGCCAGCAGCTTGGAGGGCCGCGGGAGGGCCGTTATGGATACGCAGTATTTT
TRBV2	.	TRBJ2-6	.	CASSEVAGANVLTF	TGTGCCAGCAGTGAAGTGGCTGGGGCCAACGTCCTGACTTTC
TRBV9	.	TRBJ2-3	.	CASSVAGPRADTQYF	TGTGCCAGCAGCGTAGCAGGGCCGAGGGCAGATACGCAGTATTTT
TRBV9	.	TRBJ1-5	.	CASSVEPEYSNQPQHF	TGTGCCAGCAGCGTAGAGCCGGAATATAGCAATCAGCCCCAGCATTTT
TRBV27	.	TRBJ2-3	.	CASSFMAGTDTQYF	TGTGCCAGCAGTTTTATGGCCGGCACAGATACGCAGTATTTT
TRBV6-5	.	TRBJ1-4	.	CASSYTRDEKLFF	TGTGCCAGCAGTTATACGAGGGATGAAAAACTGTTTTTT
TRBV6-2/TRBV6-3	TRBD2	TRBJ2-7	.	CASSYTGTSGYEQYF	TGTGCCAGCAGTTACACCGGGACTAGCGGCTACGAGCAGTACTTC
TRBV10-3	.	TRBJ2-7	.	CAISEGSERYEQYF	TGTGCCATCAGTGAGGGAAGCGAGAGATACGAGCAGTACTTC
TRBV11-2	TRBD1	TRBJ1-2	.	CASSLGQGAGGYTF	TGTGCCAGCAGTCTAGGACAGGGGGCGGGTGGCTACACCTTC
TRBV2	.	TRBJ1-2	.	CASQGTYYGYTF	TGTGCCAGCCAGGGTACCTACTATGGCTACACCTTC